This T cell receptor beta chain was sequenced in a study of cytomegalovirus exposure and HLA in healthy donors. Trimming took 2 bases from V and 3 from J; bases not matched to a gene: 5. Germline values: CDR1 SGHNT, CDR2 YYREEE (reference sequence). There are 16 residues in the CDR3. It was with 60 Vbeta and 13 Jbeta primers that the PCR ran. The repertoire was sequenced with immunoSEQ multiplex PCR; TCRdb's copy has only in-frame clones and lacks some. This sample has 120,000 or so clones, with about four fifths found just once. The source is a man younger than 35 in good health and CMV-seronegative. The V and J genes are TRBV5-4 and TRBJ2-2; 9 bases are a match to TRBD2. What was sequenced was PBMCs. This chain's CDR3 is CASSFRGGADTGELFF. DNA for the CDR3: TGTGCCAGCAGCTTCCGCGGGGGGGCGGACACCGGGGAGCTGTTTTTT. Looking up the rest from reference TRBV5-4 and TRBJ2-2 gives the full variable domain: ETGVTQSPTHLIKTRGQQVTLRCSSQSGHNTVSWYQQALGQGPQFIFQYYREEENGRGNFPPRFSGLQFPNYSSELNVNALELDDSALYLCASSFRGGADTGELFFGEGSRLTVL.